This passage covers 5 T cell receptor beta chains from one sample sequenced in a study of patients and donors after allogeneic stem cell transplantation. TCRdb fed the RT-PCR reads into MiXCR, producing one record per CDR3 protein. In the table there are about 230,000 distinct CDR3 sequences, less than 15% of which are singletons. Material for sequencing was blood, either unsorted or a sorted T cell fraction (not recorded which). Source of these receptors: a human donor who was either an allogeneic HSCT recipient or a stem cell or donor lymphocyte infusion donor (not recorded which). It is not recorded whose cells these are; they may come from a transplant donor.

This clonotype was recorded at least ten times. The chain couples TRBV4-3 to TRBJ1-2; no clear D gene. The CDR3 has 15 residues. V dropped 0 bases and J dropped 7 bases, with 15 bases sitting between them. The germline V gene encodes CDR1 LGHNA and CDR2 YSLEER. The CDR3 region is CASSQDWTGTAGYTF. The DNA of the CDR3 is TGCGCCAGCAGCCAAGATTGGACGGGAACTGCTGGCTACACCTTC.

The sample holds many counts of this clonotype. This sequence joins TRBV20-1 and TRBJ2-5, with D possibly called TRBD1 or TRBD2 (6 bases each). V was shortened by 4 bases and J by 0 bases, with 18 bases between the two germline ends. Germline lookup yields CDR1 DFQATT and CDR2 SNEGSKA (reference sequence). The CDR3 runs 16 residues. This CDR3 is CSATTRGGSYQETQYF. In DNA form, the CDR3 reads TGCAGTGCTACGACTAGAGGGGGGTCGTACCAAGAGACCCAGTACTTC.

The chain combines TRBV4-3 with TRBJ1-5; D is unresolved. There are 15 residues in the CDR3. The ends were cut back, 1 base at V and 2 bases at J, with 9 bases in the middle. Germline CDR1 reads LGHNA; CDR2 reads YSLEER. This chain's CDR3 is CASSQGAIGNQPQHF. The CDR3 region has the DNA TGCGCCAGCAGCCAAGGGGCCATAGGCAATCAGCCCCAGCATTTT.

This clonotype was recorded at least ten times. The chain is built from TRBV12-3 or TRBV12-4 and TRBJ2-7, with 8 bases lining up with TRBD1. V gave up 4 bases and J gave up 4 bases; unmatched junction bases: 12. The CDR3 runs 16 residues. CDR3 region: CASSSTSGTGTYEQYF. As DNA, the CDR3 is TGTGCCAGCAGTTCGACCTCCGGGACAGGTACATACGAGCAGTACTTC.

The chain employs TRBV10-2 and TRBJ1-5; TRBD1 aligns across 7 bases. Germline V lookup: CDR1 WSHSY, CDR2 SAAADI. The CDR3 contains 16 residues. V lost 3 bases to trimming and J lost 0 bases; unmatched junction nucleotides: 5. Here the CDR3 reads CASSEMDRSSNQPQHF. The CDR3 DNA follows: TGCGCCAGCAGTGAAATGGACAGGTCTAGCAATCAGCCCCAGCATTTT.